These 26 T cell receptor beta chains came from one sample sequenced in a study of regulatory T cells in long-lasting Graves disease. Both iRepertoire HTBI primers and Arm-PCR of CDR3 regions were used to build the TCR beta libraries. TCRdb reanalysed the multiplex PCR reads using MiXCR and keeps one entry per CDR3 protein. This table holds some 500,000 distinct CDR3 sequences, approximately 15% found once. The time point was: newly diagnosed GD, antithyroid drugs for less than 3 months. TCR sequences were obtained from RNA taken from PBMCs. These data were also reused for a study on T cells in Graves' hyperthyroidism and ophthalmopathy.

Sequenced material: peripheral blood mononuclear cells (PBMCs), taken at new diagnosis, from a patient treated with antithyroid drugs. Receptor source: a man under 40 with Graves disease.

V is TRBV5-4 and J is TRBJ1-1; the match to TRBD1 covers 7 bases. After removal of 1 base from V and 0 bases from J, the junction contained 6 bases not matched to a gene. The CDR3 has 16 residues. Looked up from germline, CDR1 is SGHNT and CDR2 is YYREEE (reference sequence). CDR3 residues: CASSLRGQGMNTEAFF. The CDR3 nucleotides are TGTGCCAGCAGCTTGAGGGGGCAAGGGATGAACACTGAAGCTTTCTTT.

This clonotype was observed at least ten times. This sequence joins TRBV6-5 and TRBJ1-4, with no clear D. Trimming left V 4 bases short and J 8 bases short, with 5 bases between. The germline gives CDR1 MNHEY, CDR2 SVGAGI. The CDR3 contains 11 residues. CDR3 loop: CASSSGEKLFF. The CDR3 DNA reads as TGTGCCAGCAGTTCGGGAGAAAAACTGTTTTTT.

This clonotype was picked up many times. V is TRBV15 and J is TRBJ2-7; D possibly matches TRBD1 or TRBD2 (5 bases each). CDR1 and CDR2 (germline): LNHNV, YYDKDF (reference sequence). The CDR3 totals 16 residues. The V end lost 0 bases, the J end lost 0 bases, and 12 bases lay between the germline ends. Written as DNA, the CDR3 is TGTGCCACCAGCAGAGACCCAGGGACGAGCTCCTACGAGCAGTACTTC. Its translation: CATSRDPGTSSYEQYF.

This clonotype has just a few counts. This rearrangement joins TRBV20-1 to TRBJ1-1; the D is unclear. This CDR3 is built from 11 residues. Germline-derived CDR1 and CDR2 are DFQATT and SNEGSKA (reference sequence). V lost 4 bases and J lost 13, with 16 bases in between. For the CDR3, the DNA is TGCAGTGCTAATAGTTTATCCCGAGGTTTCTTT. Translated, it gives CSANSLSRGFF.

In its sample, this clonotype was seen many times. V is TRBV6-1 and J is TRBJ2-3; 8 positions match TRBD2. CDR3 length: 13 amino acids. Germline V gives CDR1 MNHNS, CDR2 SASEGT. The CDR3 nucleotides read TGTGGGGGTAGCGGGATACTCACAGATACGCAGTATTTT. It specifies CGGSGILTDTQYF.

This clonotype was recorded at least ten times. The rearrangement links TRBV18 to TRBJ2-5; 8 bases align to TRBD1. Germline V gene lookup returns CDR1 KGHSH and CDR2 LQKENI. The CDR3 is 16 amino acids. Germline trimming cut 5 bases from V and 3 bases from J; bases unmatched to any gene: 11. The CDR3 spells CASSARDRPPEETQYF. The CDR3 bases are TGTGCCAGCTCAGCAAGGGACAGGCCCCCAGAAGAGACCCAGTACTTC.

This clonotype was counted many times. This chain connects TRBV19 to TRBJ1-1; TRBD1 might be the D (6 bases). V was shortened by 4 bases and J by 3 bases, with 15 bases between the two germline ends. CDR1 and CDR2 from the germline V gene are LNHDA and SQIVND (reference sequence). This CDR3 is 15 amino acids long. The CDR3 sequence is CASSNSRGADTEAFF. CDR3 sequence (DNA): TGTGCCAGTAGTAACTCGCGGGGGGCGGACACTGAAGCTTTCTTT.

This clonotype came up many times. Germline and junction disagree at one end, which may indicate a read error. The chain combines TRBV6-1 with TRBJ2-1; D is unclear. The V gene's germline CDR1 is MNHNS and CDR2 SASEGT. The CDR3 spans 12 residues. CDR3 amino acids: CASRTTNNEQFF. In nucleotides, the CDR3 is TGTGCCAGCAGGACCACCAACAATGAACAGTTCTTC.

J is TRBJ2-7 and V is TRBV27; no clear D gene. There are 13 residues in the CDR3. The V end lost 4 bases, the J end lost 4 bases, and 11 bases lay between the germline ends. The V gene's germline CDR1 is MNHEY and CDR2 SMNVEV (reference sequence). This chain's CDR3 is CASSSGTLYEQYF. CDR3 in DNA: TGTGCCAGCAGTTCGGGCACCTTGTACGAGCAGTACTTC.

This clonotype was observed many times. The CDR3 DNA follows: TGTGCCTGTCACCGAGGGGTAACGGCTACCTCCTACGAGCAGTACTTC. Its protein is CACHRGVTATSYEQYF. The V and J genes are TRBV30 and TRBJ2-7; D assignment may be TRBD1 or TRBD2 (5 bases each). V was shortened by 6 bases and J by 0 bases, with 21 bases between the two germline ends. Germline lookup yields CDR1 GTSNPN and CDR2 SVGIG (reference sequence). The CDR3 has 16 amino acids.

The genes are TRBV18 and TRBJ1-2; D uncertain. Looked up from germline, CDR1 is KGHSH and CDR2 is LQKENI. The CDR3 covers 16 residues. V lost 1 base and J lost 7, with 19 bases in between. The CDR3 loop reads CASSPLISDSFSGYTF. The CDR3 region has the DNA TGTGCCAGCTCACCACTCATATCAGATTCCTTTTCTGGCTACACCTTC.

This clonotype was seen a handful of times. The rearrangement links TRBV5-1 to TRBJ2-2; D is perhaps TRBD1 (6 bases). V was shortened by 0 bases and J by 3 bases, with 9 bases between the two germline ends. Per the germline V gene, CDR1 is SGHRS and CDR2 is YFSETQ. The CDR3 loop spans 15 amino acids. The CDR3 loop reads CASSLGDTYTGELFF. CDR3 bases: TGCGCCAGCAGCTTGGGGGACACCTACACCGGGGAGCTGTTTTTT.

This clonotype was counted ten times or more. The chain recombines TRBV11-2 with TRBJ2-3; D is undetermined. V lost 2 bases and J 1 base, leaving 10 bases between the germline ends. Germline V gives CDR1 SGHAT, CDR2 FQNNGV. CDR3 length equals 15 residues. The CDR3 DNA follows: TGTGCCAGCAGCTTATCCCCCAGTGGCACAGATACGCAGTATTTT. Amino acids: CASSLSPSGTDTQYF.

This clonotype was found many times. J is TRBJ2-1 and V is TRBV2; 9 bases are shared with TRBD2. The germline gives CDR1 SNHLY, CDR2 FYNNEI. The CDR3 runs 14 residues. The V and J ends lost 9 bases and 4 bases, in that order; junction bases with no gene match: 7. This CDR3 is CASPTSGLYNEQFF. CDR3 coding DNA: TGTGCCAGTCCGACTAGCGGACTTTACAATGAGCAGTTCTTC.

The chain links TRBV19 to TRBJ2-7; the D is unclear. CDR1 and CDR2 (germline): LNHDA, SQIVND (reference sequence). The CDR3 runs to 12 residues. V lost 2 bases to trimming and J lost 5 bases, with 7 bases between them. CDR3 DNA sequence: TGTGCCAGTAGTATATTTGGGAACGAGCAGTACTTC. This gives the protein CASSIFGNEQYF.

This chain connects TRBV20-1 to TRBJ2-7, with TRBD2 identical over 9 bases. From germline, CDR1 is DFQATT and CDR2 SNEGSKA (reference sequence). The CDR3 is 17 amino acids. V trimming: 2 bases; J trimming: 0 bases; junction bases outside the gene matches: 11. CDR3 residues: CSARFPTSGFFSYEQYF. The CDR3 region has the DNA TGCAGTGCTAGATTTCCGACTAGCGGCTTCTTCTCCTACGAGCAGTACTTC.

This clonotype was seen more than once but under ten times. CDR3 residues: CASSQHPEQFF. The CDR3 region has the DNA TGTGCCAGCAGCCAACACCCTGAGCAGTTCTTC. The chain recombines TRBV3-1 with TRBJ2-1, with no clear D. Trimming removed 2 bases at V and 9 bases at J, with 5 bases between. The CDR3 has 11 amino acids. Germline loops: CDR1 LGHDT, CDR2 YNNKEL (reference sequence).

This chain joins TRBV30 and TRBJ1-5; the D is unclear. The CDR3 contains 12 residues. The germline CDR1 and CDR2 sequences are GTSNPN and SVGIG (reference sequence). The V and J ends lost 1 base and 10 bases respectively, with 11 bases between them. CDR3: CAWSGAVSPQHF. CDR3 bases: TGTGCCTGGAGTGGAGCGGTATCCCCCCAGCATTTT. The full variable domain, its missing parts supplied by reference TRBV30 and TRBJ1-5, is SQTIHQWPATLVQPVGSPLSLECTVEGTSNPNLYWYRQAAGRGLQLLFYSVGIGQISSEVPQNLSASRPQDRQFILSSKKLLLSDSGFYLCAWSGAVSPQHFGDGTRLSIL.

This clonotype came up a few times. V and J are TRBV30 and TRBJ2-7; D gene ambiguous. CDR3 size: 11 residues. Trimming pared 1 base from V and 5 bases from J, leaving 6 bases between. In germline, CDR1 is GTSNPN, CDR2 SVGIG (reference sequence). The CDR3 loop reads CAWSGTHEQYF. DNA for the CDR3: TGTGCCTGGAGTGGGACCCACGAGCAGTACTTC.

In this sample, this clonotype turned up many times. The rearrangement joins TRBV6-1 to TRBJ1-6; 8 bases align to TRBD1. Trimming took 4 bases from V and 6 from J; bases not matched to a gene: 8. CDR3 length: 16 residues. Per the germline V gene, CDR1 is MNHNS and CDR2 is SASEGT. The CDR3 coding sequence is TGTGCCAGCAGTGGAGGACAGGGTTCATTTAATTCACCCCTCCACTTT. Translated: CASSGGQGSFNSPLHF.

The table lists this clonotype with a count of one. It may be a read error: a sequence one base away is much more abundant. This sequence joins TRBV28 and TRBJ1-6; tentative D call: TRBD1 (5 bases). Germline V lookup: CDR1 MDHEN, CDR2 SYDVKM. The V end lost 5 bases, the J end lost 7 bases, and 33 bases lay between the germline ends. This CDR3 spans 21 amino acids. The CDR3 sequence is CASSLPRATDTDAIENSPLHF. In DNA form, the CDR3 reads TGTGCCAGCAGTCTCCCCAGGGCAACGGATACGGATGCGATAGAGAATTCACCCCTCCACTTT.

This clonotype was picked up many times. The CDR3, as DNA: TGTGCCAGTACGACCTCCGACAGGGGTAGCAATCAGCCCCAGCATTTT. It translates to CASTTSDRGSNQPQHF. The rearrangement uses TRBV19 and TRBJ1-5; 8 nucleotides agree with TRBD1. Germline assignment: CDR1 LNHDA and CDR2 SQIVND (reference sequence). This CDR3 has 16 residues. V shed 7 bases, J shed 0 bases, and the junction held 8 bases outside the gene matches. Complete variable domain (other parts from reference TRBV19 and TRBJ1-5): DGGITQSPKYLFRKEGQNVTLSCEQNLNHDAMYWYRQDPGQGLRLIYYSQIVNDFQKGDIAEGYSVSREKKESFPLTVTSAQKNPTAFYLCASTTSDRGSNQPQHFGDGTRLSIL.

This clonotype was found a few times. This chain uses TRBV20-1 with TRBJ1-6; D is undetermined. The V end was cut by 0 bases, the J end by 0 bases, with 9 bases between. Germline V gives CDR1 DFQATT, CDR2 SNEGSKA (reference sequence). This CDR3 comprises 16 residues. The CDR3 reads CSAREGRSSYNSPLHF. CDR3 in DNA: TGCAGTGCTAGAGAAGGCAGGAGCTCCTATAATTCACCCCTCCACTTT.

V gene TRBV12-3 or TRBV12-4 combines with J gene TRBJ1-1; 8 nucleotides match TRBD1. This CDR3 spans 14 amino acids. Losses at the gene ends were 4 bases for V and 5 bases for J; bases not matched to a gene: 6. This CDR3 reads CASSSTGDVTEAFF. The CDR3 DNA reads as TGTGCCAGCAGTTCGACAGGGGACGTGACTGAAGCTTTCTTT.

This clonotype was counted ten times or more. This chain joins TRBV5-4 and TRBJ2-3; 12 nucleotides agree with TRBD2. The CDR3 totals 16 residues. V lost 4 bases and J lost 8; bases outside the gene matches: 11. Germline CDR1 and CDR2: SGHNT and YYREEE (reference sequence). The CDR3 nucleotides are TGTGCCAGCAGCAGGACTAGCGGGACCGAAGAAGGTACGCAGTATTTT. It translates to CASSRTSGTEEGTQYF.

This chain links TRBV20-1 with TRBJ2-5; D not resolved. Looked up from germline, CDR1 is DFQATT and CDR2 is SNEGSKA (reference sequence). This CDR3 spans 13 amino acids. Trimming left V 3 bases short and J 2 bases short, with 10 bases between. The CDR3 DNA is TGCAGTGCTAGGTATAAGTCTCAAGAGACCCAGTACTTC. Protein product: CSARYKSQETQYF.